This T cell receptor beta chain was obtained from a study of cytomegalovirus exposure and HLA in healthy donors. Study results and limitations: Later analysis identified several of the most significant clusters that appeared linked to common viral pathogens. It was confirmed in vitro that three of the CMV-associated chains were specific for CMV antigens.

The PCR was carried out with 60 Vbeta primers and 13 Jbeta primers. Libraries were prepared by immunoSEQ multiplex PCR; TCRdb keeps only in-frame clonotypes and omits some of them. This sample carries approximately 140,000 clones, around three fifths of them seen once, and the ten largest clones take over 1.5%. Of note for this clone: Its target is not known.

The specimen was PBMCs. The sequence derives from a male donor in good health and CMV-seronegative.

In DNA, the CDR3 is TGTGCCAGCAGCGTGAGGAGGTGGTACGGGGAGCTGTTTTTT. This translates into CASSVRRWYGELFF. The rearrangement uses TRBV5-6 and TRBJ2-2; D perhaps matches TRBD2 (5 bases). V dropped 4 bases and J dropped 7 bases, with 14 bases sitting between them. The CDR3 consists of 14 residues. Germline V gives CDR1 SGHDT, CDR2 YYEEEE. The full variable domain, with the rest looked up from reference TRBV5-6 and TRBJ2-2, is DAGVTQSPTHLIKTRGQQVTLRCSPKSGHDTVSWYQQALGQGPQFIFQYYEEEERQRGNFPDRFSGHQFPNYSSELNVNALLLGDSALYLCASSVRRWYGELFFGEGSRLTVL.